A selection of T cell receptor beta chains follows, all from one sample in a study of naive and memory T cell subsets. Using its own MiXCR run on the 5' RACE reads, TCRdb lists one record per CDR3 protein. Among more than 45,000 distinct CDR3 sequences listed, approximately 7.2% were seen once. The receptors were sampled from a male donor in good health. The CDR3 runs from the conserved cysteine through the conserved F or W. Each record gives: V gene, CDR3 protein.

TRBV5-1	CASSLSGLFDVPGELFF
TRBV30	CAWNIQLGTANEKLFF
TRBV6-6	CASSTGSKGIYGYTF
TRBV14	CASSRYSGTNGEQFF
TRBV3-1	CASSPQEEQTQYF
TRBV12-3/TRBV12-4	CASSPGLASEQYF
TRBV13	CASSLVTLAGAHEQFF
TRBV29-1	CSACGTYNEQFF
TRBV12-3/TRBV12-4	CASSLVSGARRNYGYTF
TRBV7-9	CASSSVGDWNQPQHF
TRBV18	CASSPPGRGETQYF
TRBV19	CATLGSGGSDTQYF
TRBV6-5	CASSYSMNTEAFF
TRBV6-5	CASSYTVFPQNTEAFF
TRBV14	CASSLETSLGNTEAFF
TRBV12-3/TRBV12-4	CASATAWQVDGELFF
TRBV20-1	CSARSAGESQPQHF
TRBV7-9	CASSIDRQSQPQHF
TRBV6-5	CASRERSMYQETQYF
TRBV19	CASSISMGRDYLAKNIQYF
TRBV19	CASSSSGAVYEQYF
TRBV11-1	CASSFIQGNTEAFF
TRBV12-5	CASGLGQAPGNTIYF
TRBV18	CASSPFMGTEETQYF
TRBV5-6	CASSLWAAPYSNQPQHF
TRBV6-5	CASSPPRGPGNEQFF
TRBV27	CASRGVRGAEGSNQPQHF
TRBV20-1	CSAPLSGRGETQYF
TRBV5-1	CASSIGSPNTGELFF
TRBV2	CASSGTVAYEQYF
TRBV6-2/TRBV6-3	CASSYRGNTEAFF
TRBV9	CASSASTGGGAKNIQYF
TRBV7-9	CASSTRSNEQFF
TRBV6-2/TRBV6-3	CASTARGVGHYEQYF
TRBV2	CASSQEWEQYF
TRBV12-3/TRBV12-4	CASSRRQGLSGANVLTF
TRBV5-1	CASSEPGAYEQYF
TRBV6-2/TRBV6-3	CASGRTGQETQYF
TRBV29-1	CSVVLADRGEQFF
TRBV7-9	CASSHLGGDKGTDTQYF
TRBV5-4	CASSLVTDGREAFF
TRBV2	CASRARGAGELFF
TRBV4-1	CASSHGGVGYEQFF
TRBV7-6	CASSLAGASNEQYF
TRBV19	CASTPGDEAFF
TRBV20-1	CSARGTGLSYEQYF
TRBV3-1	CASRTQQGNEQFF
TRBV20-1	CSAGDPRGTDTQYF
TRBV9	CASSLGGGRGSYNEQFF
TRBV7-9	CASSLGLPPNEQFF
TRBV29-1	CSVSRGDNQPQHF
TRBV20-1	CSVPTGTRRSGSKNIQYF